Below, 14 T cell receptor beta chains from the same sample are listed, as sequenced in a study of blood T cell repertoires in COVID-19. The protocol was immunoSEQ multiplex PCR, while the TCRdb copy is restricted to in-frame clones and leaves out a portion. The table includes over 150,000 clones, roughly four fifths detected once. The sequenced material came from PBMCs or T cells enriched from blood (not recorded which). The source of these receptors is a man in his forties or fifties who had recovered from COVID-19.

The rearrangement joins TRBV19 to TRBJ2-1, with D perhaps TRBD1 (6 bases). V was shortened by 4 bases and J by 9 bases, with 13 bases between the two germline ends. CDR1 is LNHDA, CDR2 SQIVND, per germline (reference sequence). CDR3 length equals 13 residues. The CDR3 protein is CASSRGHEGEQFF. The CDR3 nucleotides read TGTGCCAGTAGTAGGGGGCATGAGGGTGAGCAGTTCTTC. Full variable domain (remainder filled in from reference TRBV19 and TRBJ2-1): DGGITQSPKYLFRKEGQNVTLSCEQNLNHDAMYWYRQDPGQGLRLIYYSQIVNDFQKGDIAEGYSVSREKKESFPLTVTSAQKNPTAFYLCASSRGHEGEQFFGPGTRLTVL.

This clone showed up many times. V usage is TRBV30 and J usage is TRBJ1-6; D uncertain. Trimming took off 4 bases at V and 7 bases at J, with 17 bases between the two ends. The CDR3 spans 15 residues. Per the germline V gene, CDR1 is GTSNPN and CDR2 is SVGIG (reference sequence). The CDR3 DNA reads TGTGCCTGGAAGAAAGATGAGGGTTGGAATTCACCCCTCCACTTT. Its protein is CAWKKDEGWNSPLHF.

The gene calls are TRBV18 and TRBJ1-5, with 8 bases that match TRBD1. J lost 5 bases, V lost 4 bases, and 4 bases had no gene match. Germline-derived CDR1 and CDR2 are KGHSH and LQKENI. The CDR3 extends over 14 amino acids. For the CDR3, the DNA is TGTGCCAGCTCACTCGGACAGGGTGATCAGCCCCAGCATTTT. Amino acids: CASSLGQGDQPQHF.

The chain recombines TRBV6-1 with TRBJ1-1; TRBD1 is a possible D gene (5 bases). This CDR3 spans 15 amino acids. V was cut by 1 base and J by 4 bases, with 13 bases left in between. Germline values: CDR1 MNHNS, CDR2 SASEGT. The CDR3 is CASSEGGRALTEAFF. In nucleotides, the CDR3 is TGTGCCAGCAGTGAAGGGGGCAGGGCCCTCACTGAAGCTTTCTTT.

This chain connects TRBV19 to TRBJ2-5; the match to TRBD1 covers 7 bases. The CDR3 loop spans 14 amino acids. From germline, CDR1 is LNHDA and CDR2 SQIVND (reference sequence). J gave up 2 bases and V 3 bases, and 3 bases lay outside the gene matches. The chain's CDR3 is CASSIGGQQETQYF. The CDR3 nucleotides read TGTGCCAGTAGTATTGGGGGACAGCAAGAGACCCAGTACTTC. The entire variable domain, with the rest obtained from reference TRBV19 and TRBJ2-5, is as follows: DGGITQSPKYLFRKEGQNVTLSCEQNLNHDAMYWYRQDPGQGLRLIYYSQIVNDFQKGDIAEGYSVSREKKESFPLTVTSAQKNPTAFYLCASSIGGQQETQYFGPGTRLLVL.

This clone was seen repeatedly, ten times or more. The V and J genes are TRBV27 and TRBJ2-7, with D possibly TRBD1 on 6 matching bases. Looked up from germline, CDR1 is MNHEY and CDR2 is SMNVEV (reference sequence). The CDR3 covers 14 residues. The V end lost 3 bases, the J end lost 5 bases, and 14 bases lay between the germline ends. CDR3 sequence reads: CASSLGTPQNEQYF. CDR3 bases: TGTGCCAGCAGTTTGGGGACACCCCAGAACGAGCAGTACTTC.

V is TRBV3-1 (or the pseudogene TRBV3-2) and J is TRBJ1-1, with D tentatively TRBD1 (6 bases). CDR3 length: 14 residues. V was clipped by 7 bases and J by 6 bases, with 18 bases between them. Germline CDR1 reads LGHDT; CDR2 reads YNNKEL (reference sequence). CDR3 amino acids: CASTLGGGGAEAFF. The CDR3 region has the DNA TGTGCCAGCACCCTCGGCGGGGGCGGCGCTGAAGCTTTCTTT.

The genes are TRBV18 and TRBJ1-1; D is undetermined. This CDR3 has 16 residues. Trimming left V 4 bases short and J 1 base short, with 16 bases between. CDR1 and CDR2 (germline): KGHSH, LQKENI. The CDR3 reads CASSLVGVVENTEAFF. CDR3 bases: TGTGCCAGCTCACTTGTCGGGGTAGTAGAGAACACTGAAGCTTTCTTT.

V gene TRBV4-2 combines with J gene TRBJ1-4; D perhaps matches TRBD1 (5 bases). The V end lost 0 bases, the J end lost 5 bases, and 10 bases lay between the germline ends. CDR1 is LGHNA and CDR2 is YNFKEQ in the germline V gene. CDR3 length: 15 amino acids. For the CDR3, the DNA is TGTGCCAGCAGCCAAGAGTGGGGGGGGAATGAAAAACTGTTTTTT. This codes for CASSQEWGGNEKLFF.

The gene calls are TRBV27 and TRBJ1-5; tentative D call: TRBD1 (5 bases). The CDR3 sequence is 14 residues long. Germline V gene lookup returns CDR1 MNHEY and CDR2 SMNVEV (reference sequence). The germline V and J ends were trimmed by 6 bases and 2 bases, with 11 bases remaining between them. CDR3 protein: CASRQGRGNQPQHF. The CDR3, as DNA: TGTGCCAGCAGGCAGGGAAGGGGCAATCAGCCCCAGCATTTT.

This clone was seen a few times. This chain connects TRBV6-1 to TRBJ2-7, with a tentative D call TRBD1 (6 bases). This CDR3 has 15 residues. V dropped 2 bases and J dropped 2 bases, with 13 bases sitting between them. In germline, CDR1 is MNHNS, CDR2 SASEGT. CDR3 amino acids: CASSELGTPTYEQYF. DNA for the CDR3: TGTGCCAGCAGTGAACTAGGGACACCTACCTACGAGCAGTACTTC.

This chain uses TRBV27 with TRBJ1-2; 7 bases agree with TRBD1. V lost 2 bases, J lost 0 bases, and 6 bases stayed unmatched. This CDR3 is built from 16 residues. Germline V gene sequence: CDR1 MNHEY, CDR2 SMNVEV (reference sequence). CDR3 sequence: CASSLEGTDTNYGYTF. CDR3 sequence (DNA): TGTGCCAGCAGTTTAGAAGGGACAGACACTAACTATGGCTACACCTTC.

The CDR3 spells CASSLDPRGPNTEAFF. CDR3 nucleotides: TGTGCCAGCAGTTTAGACCCTCGGGGTCCGAACACTGAAGCTTTCTTT. The chain recombines TRBV27 with TRBJ1-1; D gene uncertain. Germline loops: CDR1 MNHEY, CDR2 SMNVEV (reference sequence). CDR3 length equals 16 residues. V was shortened by 2 bases and J by 1 base, with 14 bases between the two germline ends.

The chain uses TRBV10-3 and TRBJ1-2; D is undetermined. V was cut by 3 bases and J by 3 bases, with 5 bases left in between. CDR1 and CDR2 from the germline V gene are ENHRY and SYGVKD. The CDR3 loop spans 12 amino acids. The DNA of the CDR3 is TGTGCCATCAGTGACTCGGACTATGGCTACACCTTC. This sequence encodes CAISDSDYGYTF.